A selection of T cell receptor beta chains follows, all from one sample in a study of T cells in Graves' hyperthyroidism and ophthalmopathy. MiXCR was run by TCRdb on the multiplex PCR reads, yielding one entry per CDR3 protein. Here the sample spans hundreds of thousands of distinct CDR3 sequences, 15% to 20% being singletons. Material for sequencing was blood. The source of these receptors is a woman younger than 45 with Graves' hyperthyroidism. CDR3s include the opening cysteine and the closing phenylalanine or tryptophan. D genes are given only for firm matches. Clone size, where shown, is once, few, many, or a class for clones that have expanded.

d_call | j_call | clone_size | v_call | cdr3_nt | cdr3_aa
NA | TRBJ2-2 | NA | TRBV10-1 | TGCGCCAGCAGTGCGTCGGATAACACCGGGGAGCTGTTTTTT | CASSASDNTGELFF
NA | TRBJ2-1 | many | TRBV27 | TGTGCCAGCACCTCGGCCAATAAAGTCTACAATGAGCAGTTCTTC | CASTSANKVYNEQFF
NA | TRBJ1-1 | many | TRBV7-6 | TGTGCCAGCAGCTCCCCACTGGACACTGAAGCTTTCTTT | CASSSPLDTEAFF
NA | TRBJ1-5 | NA | TRBV10-3 | TGTGCCATCAGTGAACAGGACACCGTCGGGGGTCAGCCCCAGCATTTT | CAISEQDTVGGQPQHF
NA | TRBJ1-2 | few | TRBV24-1 | TGTGCCACCAGTGATGAGACAGCTCTCTATGGCTACACCTTC | CATSDETALYGYTF
NA | TRBJ2-3 | many | TRBV12-3/TRBV12-4 | TGTGCCAGCAGTTTAAGACAGGACCCGGATACGCAGTATTTT | CASSLRQDPDTQYF
TRBD2 | TRBJ2-3 | many | TRBV18 | TGTGCCAGCTCATTAGCGGGAATGGAAACAGATACGCAGTATTTT | CASSLAGMETDTQYF
NA | TRBJ1-5 | many | TRBV20-1 | TGCAGTGCGTCCCGGGACACCTATCAGCCCCAGCATTTT | CSASRDTYQPQHF
TRBD2 | TRBJ2-3 | many | TRBV6-1 | TGTGCCAGCAGTGCCGGCGGGAGCATTGGGGATACGCAGTATTTT | CASSAGGSIGDTQYF
TRBD1 | TRBJ2-5 | many | TRBV12-3/TRBV12-4 | TGTGCCAGCAGTTACAGGGGTTGGGAGACCCAGTACTTC | CASSYRGWETQYF
NA | TRBJ2-7 | NA | TRBV10-3 | TGTGCCACCCGGGACAACTCCTACGAGCAGTACTTC | CATRDNSYEQYF
NA | TRBJ1-2 | NA | TRBV19 | TGTGCCAGTAGAGTATGGGGCGGAGGCAACTCTAACTATGGCTACACCTTC | CASRVWGGGNSNYGYTF
NA | TRBJ1-5 | many | TRBV11-3 | TGTGCCAGCAGCCGACGGGAAAATCAGCCCCAGCATTTT | CASSRRENQPQHF
NA | TRBJ2-5 | few | TRBV15 | TGTGCCACCAGCAGAGATGCTCTACAGGGTTACCCCCGTGAGGAGACCCAGTACTTC | CATSRDALQGYPREETQYF
TRBD1 | TRBJ1-2 | many | TRBV28 | TGTGCCAGCAGGGAGGGACAGGAGATCTATGGCTACACCTTC | CASREGQEIYGYTF
NA | TRBJ2-1 | many | TRBV20-1 | TGCAGTGCGGACGGGCTGGGGGGTACCAACAATGAGCAGTTCTTC | CSADGLGGTNNEQFF
NA | TRBJ1-3 | NA | TRBV7-9 | TGTGCCAGCAGCCTGGAGGCCCGTGGAAACACCATATATTTT | CASSLEARGNTIYF
NA | TRBJ1-3 | NA | TRBV7-2 | TGTGCCAGCAGCTTACAGGGCACAGTCTCTGGAAACACCATATATTTT | CASSLQGTVSGNTIYF
NA | TRBJ2-7 | few | TRBV18 | TGTGCCAGCCAAGAACAGGGAGTTTACGAGCAGTACTTC | CASQEQGVYEQYF
TRBD2 | TRBJ2-7 | many | TRBV12-3/TRBV12-4 | TGTGCCAGCACCCCATCGAGGACTAGCGGGAGTTGGGAGCAGTACTTC | CASTPSRTSGSWEQYF
NA | TRBJ2-3 | many | TRBV20-1 | TGCAGTGCCCCAGGACACCGCACAGATACGCAGTATTTT | CSAPGHRTDTQYF
TRBD2 | TRBJ2-3 | NA | TRBV7-2 | TGTGCCAGCAGCTTAGTAGGGGCTAGCGGGAGGGCCTCAGATACGCAGTATTTT | CASSLVGASGRASDTQYF